This T cell receptor beta chain derives from a study of blood T cell repertoires in COVID-19. Study details: The United States, Italy and Spain supplied acute and convalescent COVID-19 samples.

Using immunoSEQ multiplex PCR, the repertoire was profiled, and TCRdb retains in-frame clones only, with some absent. The sample records fewer than 350,000 clones, roughly nine tenths being singletons. With V trimmed by 4 bases and J by 0 bases, 14 bases remained unmatched. CDR1 is GTSNPN, CDR2 SVGIG, per germline (reference sequence). This CDR3 contains 18 residues. This chain links TRBV30 with TRBJ2-3; 9 nucleotides match TRBD1. The sequenced sample was peripheral blood. This TCR was sampled from a woman in her twenties or thirties with COVID-19, enrolled during active disease. The CDR3 protein is CAWIPPRTGALSTDTQYF. CDR3 DNA: TGTGCCTGGATACCCCCCCGGACAGGGGCTTTGAGCACAGATACGCAGTATTTT. The entire variable domain, with the rest obtained from reference TRBV30 and TRBJ2-3, is as follows: SQTIHQWPATLVQPVGSPLSLECTVEGTSNPNLYWYRQAAGRGLQLLFYSVGIGQISSEVPQNLSASRPQDRQFILSSKKLLLSDSGFYLCAWIPPRTGALSTDTQYFGPGTRLTVL.